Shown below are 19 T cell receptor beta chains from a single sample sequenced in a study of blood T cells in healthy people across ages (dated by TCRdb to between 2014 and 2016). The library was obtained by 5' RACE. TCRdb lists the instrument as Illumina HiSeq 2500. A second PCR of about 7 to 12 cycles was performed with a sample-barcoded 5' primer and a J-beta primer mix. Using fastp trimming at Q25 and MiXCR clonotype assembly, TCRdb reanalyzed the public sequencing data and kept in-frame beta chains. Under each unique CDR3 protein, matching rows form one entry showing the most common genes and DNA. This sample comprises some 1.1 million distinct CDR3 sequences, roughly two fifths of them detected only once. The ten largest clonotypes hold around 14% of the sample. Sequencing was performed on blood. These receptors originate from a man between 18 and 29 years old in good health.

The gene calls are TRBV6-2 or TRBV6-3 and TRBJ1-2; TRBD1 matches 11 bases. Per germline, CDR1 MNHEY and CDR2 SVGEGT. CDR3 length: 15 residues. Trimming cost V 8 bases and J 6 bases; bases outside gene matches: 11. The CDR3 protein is CASGKRTGGADGYTF. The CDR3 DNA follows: TGTGCCAGCGGTAAACGGACAGGGGGCGCCGATGGCTACACCTTC.

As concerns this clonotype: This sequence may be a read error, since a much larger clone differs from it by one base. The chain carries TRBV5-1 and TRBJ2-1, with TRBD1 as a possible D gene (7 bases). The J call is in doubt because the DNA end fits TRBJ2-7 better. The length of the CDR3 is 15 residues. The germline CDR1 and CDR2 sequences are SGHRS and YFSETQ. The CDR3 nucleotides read TGCGCCAGCAAGGAGGGGGCGTTCTCCTACAATGAGCAGTACTTC. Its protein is CASKEGAFSYNEQYF.

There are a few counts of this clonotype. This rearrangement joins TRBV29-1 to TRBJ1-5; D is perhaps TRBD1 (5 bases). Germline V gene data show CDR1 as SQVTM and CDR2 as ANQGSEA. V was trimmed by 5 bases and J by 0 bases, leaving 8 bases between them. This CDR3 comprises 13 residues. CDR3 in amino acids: CSVQRGSNQPQHF. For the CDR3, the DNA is TGCAGCGTTCAAAGGGGTAGCAATCAGCCCCAGCATTTT.

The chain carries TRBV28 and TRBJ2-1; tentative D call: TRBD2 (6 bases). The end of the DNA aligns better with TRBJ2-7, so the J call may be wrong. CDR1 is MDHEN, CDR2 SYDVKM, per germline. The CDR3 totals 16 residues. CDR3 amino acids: CASSLNGGSSYNEQYF. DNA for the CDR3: TGTGCCAGCAGTTTAAACGGGGGAAGCTCCTACAATGAGCAGTACTTC.

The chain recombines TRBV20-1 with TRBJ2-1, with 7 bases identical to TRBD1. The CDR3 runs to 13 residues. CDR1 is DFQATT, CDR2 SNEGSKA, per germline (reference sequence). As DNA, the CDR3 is TGCAGCGCCGAACAGGGGCGAGGGAATGAGCAGTTCTTC. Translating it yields CSAEQGRGNEQFF.

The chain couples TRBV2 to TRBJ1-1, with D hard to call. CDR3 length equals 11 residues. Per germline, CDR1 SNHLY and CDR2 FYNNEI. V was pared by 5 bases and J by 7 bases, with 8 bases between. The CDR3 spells CASSSLGEAFF. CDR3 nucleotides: TGTGCCAGCAGTTCACTAGGTGAAGCTTTCTTT. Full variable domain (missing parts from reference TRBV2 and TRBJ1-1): EPEVTQTPSHQVTQMGQEVILRCVPISNHLYFYWYRQILGQKVEFLVSFYNNEISEKSEIFDDQFSVERPDGSNFTLKIRSTKLEDSAMYFCASSSLGEAFFGQGTRLTVV.

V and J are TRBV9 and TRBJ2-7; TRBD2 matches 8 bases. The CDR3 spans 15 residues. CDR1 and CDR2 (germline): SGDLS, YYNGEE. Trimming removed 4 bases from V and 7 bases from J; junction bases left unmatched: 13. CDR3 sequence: CASSTGGPYDNEQYF. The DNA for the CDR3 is TGTGCCAGCAGCACGGGGGGGCCTTACGACAATGAGCAGTACTTC.

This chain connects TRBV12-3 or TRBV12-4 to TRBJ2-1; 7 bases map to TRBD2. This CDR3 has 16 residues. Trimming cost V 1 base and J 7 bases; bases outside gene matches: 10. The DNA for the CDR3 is TGTGCCAGCAGTTTAGGTCCGGGTGGGAGGGTAAATGAGCAGTTCTTC. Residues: CASSLGPGGRVNEQFF.

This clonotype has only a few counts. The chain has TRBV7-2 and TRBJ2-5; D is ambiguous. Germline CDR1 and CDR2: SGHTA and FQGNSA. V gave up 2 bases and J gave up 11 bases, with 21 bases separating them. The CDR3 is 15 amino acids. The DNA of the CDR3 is TGTGCCAGCAGCTTATCCTTCGAAGCGAGGAATGAGCAGTACTTC. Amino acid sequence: CASSLSFEARNEQYF. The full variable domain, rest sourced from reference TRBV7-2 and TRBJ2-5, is GAGVSQSPSNKVTEKGKDVELRCDPISGHTALYWYRQSLGQGLEFLIYFQGNSAPDKSGLPSDRFSAERTGGSVSTLTIQRTQQEDSAVYLCASSLSFEARNEQYFGPGTRLLVL.

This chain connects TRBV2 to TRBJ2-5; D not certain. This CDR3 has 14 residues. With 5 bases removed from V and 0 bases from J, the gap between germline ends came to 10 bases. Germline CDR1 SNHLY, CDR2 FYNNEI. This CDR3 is CASSRTLYQETQYF. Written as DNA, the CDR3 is TGTGCCAGCAGTAGGACCCTGTACCAAGAGACCCAGTACTTC.

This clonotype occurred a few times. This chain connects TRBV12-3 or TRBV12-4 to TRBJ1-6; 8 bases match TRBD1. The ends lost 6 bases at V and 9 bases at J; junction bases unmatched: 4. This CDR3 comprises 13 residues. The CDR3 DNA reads TGTGCCAGCAGCGACAGGGGAGGTTCACCCCTCCACTTT. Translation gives CASSDRGGSPLHF.

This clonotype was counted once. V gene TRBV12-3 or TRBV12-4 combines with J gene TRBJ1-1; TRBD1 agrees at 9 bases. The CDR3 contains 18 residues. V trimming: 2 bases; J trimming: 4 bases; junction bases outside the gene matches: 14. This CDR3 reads CASSLSRTGVFLVTEAFF. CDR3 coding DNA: TGTGCCAGCAGTTTAAGTAGGACAGGGGTCTTTTTGGTCACTGAAGCTTTCTTT.

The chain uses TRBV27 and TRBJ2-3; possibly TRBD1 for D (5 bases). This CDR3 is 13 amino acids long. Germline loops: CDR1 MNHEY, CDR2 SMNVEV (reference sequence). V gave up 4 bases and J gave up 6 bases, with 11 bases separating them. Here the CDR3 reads CASSSRGRDTQYF. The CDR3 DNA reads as TGTGCCAGCAGTTCAAGGGGCAGGGATACGCAGTATTTT.

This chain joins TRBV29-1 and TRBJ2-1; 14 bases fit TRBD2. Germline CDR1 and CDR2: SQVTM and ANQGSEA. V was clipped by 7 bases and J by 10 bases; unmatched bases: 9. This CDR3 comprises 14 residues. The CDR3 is CSAGGLAGEREQFF. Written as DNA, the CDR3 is TGCAGCGCCGGGGGACTAGCGGGAGAACGGGAGCAGTTCTTC.

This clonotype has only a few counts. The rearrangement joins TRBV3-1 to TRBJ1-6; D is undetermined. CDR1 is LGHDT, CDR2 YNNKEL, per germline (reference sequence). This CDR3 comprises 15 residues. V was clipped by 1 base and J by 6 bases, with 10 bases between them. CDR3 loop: CASSQVEGSNSPLHF. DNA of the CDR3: TGTGCCAGCAGCCAAGTTGAGGGCTCTAATTCACCCCTCCACTTT.

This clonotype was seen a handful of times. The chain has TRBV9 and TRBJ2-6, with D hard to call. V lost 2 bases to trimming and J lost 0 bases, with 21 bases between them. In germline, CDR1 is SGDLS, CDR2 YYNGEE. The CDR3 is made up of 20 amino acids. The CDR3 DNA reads TGTGCCAGCAGCGTGTCGAGGAACTCAGACCTTCACTCTGGGGCCAACGTCCTGACTTTC. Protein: CASSVSRNSDLHSGANVLTF.

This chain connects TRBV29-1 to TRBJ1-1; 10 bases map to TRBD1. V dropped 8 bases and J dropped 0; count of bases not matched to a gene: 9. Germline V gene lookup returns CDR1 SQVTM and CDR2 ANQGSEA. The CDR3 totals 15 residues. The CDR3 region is CSTVPGQGMNTEAFF. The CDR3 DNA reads TGCAGCACCGTCCCGGGACAGGGGATGAACACTGAAGCTTTCTTT.

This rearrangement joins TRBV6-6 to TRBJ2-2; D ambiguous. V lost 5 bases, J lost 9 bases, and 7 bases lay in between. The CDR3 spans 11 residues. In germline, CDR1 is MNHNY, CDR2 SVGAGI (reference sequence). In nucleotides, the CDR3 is TGTGCCAGCAGTCCGACCCGGGAGCTGTTTTTT. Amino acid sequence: CASSPTRELFF.

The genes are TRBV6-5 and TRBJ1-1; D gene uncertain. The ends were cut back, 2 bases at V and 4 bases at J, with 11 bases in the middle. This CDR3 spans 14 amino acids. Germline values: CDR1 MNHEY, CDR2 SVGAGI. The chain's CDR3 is CASSYRGKSTEAFF. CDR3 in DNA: TGTGCCAGCAGTTACCGGGGTAAGAGCACTGAAGCTTTCTTT.